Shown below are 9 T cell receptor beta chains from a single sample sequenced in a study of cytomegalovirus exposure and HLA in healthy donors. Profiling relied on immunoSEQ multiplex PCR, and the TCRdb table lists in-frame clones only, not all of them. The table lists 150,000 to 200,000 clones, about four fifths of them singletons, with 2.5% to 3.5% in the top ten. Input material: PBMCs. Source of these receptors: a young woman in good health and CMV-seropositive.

CDR3 in amino acids: CASSQDPAGGVLSYEQYF. The CDR3 DNA reads as TGCGCCAGCAGCCAAGATCCAGCGGGGGGCGTCTTATCCTACGAGCAGTACTTC. This rearrangement joins TRBV4-3 to TRBJ2-7; 9 bases fit TRBD2. This CDR3 has 18 amino acids. CDR1 is LGHNA, CDR2 YSLEER, per germline. Germline trimming cut 0 bases from V and 1 base from J; bases unmatched to any gene: 10.

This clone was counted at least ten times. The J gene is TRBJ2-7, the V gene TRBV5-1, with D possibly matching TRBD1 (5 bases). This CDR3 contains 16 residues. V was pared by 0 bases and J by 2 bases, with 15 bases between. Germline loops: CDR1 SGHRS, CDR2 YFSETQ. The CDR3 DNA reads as TGCGCCAGCAGCTTGGTGCCAGGGTCTTTAACCTACGAGCAGTACTTC. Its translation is CASSLVPGSLTYEQYF.

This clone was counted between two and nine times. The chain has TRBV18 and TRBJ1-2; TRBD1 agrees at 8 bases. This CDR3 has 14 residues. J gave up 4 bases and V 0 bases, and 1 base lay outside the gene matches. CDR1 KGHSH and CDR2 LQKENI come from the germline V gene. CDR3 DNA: TGTGCCAGCTCACCACCCACAGGGGGCTATGGCTACACCTTC. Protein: CASSPPTGGYGYTF.

Here the CDR3 reads CASETANTEAFF. In nucleotides, the CDR3 is TGTGCCAGCGAGACAGCGAACACTGAAGCTTTCTTT. The chain uses TRBV2 and TRBJ1-1, with D possibly being TRBD1 (5 bases). Trimming left V 8 bases short and J 1 base short, with 8 bases between. This CDR3 spans 12 amino acids. Germline loops: CDR1 SNHLY, CDR2 FYNNEI. The full variable domain, with the rest looked up from reference TRBV2 and TRBJ1-1, is EPEVTQTPSHQVTQMGQEVILRCVPISNHLYFYWYRQILGQKVEFLVSFYNNEISEKSEIFDDQFSVERPDGSNFTLKIRSTKLEDSAMYFCASETANTEAFFGQGTRLTVV.

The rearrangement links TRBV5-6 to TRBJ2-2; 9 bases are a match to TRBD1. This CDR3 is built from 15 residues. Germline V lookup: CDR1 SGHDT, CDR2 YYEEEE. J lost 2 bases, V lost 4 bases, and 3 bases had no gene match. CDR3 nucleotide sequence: TGTGCCAGCAGCGCGGACAGGGGAAACACCGGGGAGCTGTTTTTT. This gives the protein CASSADRGNTGELFF.

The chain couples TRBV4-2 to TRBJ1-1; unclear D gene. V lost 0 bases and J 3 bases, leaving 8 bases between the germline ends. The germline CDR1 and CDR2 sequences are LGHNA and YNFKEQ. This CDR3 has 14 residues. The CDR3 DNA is TGTGCCAGCAGCCAAGATGTACGGGACACTGAAGCTTTCTTT. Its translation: CASSQDVRDTEAFF.

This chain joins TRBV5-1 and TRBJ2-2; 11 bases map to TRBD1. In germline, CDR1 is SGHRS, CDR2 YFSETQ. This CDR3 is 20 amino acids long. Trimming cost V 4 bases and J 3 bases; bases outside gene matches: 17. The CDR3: CASSRGDRGNPTVYTGELFF. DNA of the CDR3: TGCGCCAGCAGCCGGGGGGACAGGGGGAACCCTACGGTTTACACCGGGGAGCTGTTTTTT.

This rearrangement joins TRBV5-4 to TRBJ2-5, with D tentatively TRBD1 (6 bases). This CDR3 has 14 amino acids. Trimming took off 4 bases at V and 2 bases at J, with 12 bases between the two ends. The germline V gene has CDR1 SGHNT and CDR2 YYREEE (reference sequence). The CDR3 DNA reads TGTGCCAGCAGCAACGGACAGACGCAAGAGACCCAGTACTTC. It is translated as CASSNGQTQETQYF.

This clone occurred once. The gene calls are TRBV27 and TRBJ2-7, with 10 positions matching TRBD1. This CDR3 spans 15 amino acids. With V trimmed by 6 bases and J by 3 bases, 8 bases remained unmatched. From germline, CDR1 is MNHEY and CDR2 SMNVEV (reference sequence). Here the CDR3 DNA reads TGTGCCAGCAGCGATCCGGGACAGGGGTTCTACGAGCAGTACTTC. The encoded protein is CASSDPGQGFYEQYF.